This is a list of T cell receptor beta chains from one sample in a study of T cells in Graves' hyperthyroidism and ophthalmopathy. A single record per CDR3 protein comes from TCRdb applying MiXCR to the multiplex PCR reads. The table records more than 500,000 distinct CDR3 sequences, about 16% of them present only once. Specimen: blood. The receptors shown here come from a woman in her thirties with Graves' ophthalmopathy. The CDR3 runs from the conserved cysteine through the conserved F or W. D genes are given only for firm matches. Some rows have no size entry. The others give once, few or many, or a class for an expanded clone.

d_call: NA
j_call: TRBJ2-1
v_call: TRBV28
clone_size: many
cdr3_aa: CASSPIVGADEQFF
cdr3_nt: TGTGCCAGCAGCCCTATTGTGGGGGCGGATGAGCAGTTCTTC

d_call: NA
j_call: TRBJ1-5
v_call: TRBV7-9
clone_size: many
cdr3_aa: CASDEQGSYQPQHF
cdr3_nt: TGTGCCAGTGACGAACAGGGCAGTTATCAGCCCCAGCATTTT

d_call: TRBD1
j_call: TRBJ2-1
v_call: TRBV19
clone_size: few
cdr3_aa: CASSRGQRSYNEQFF
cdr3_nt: TGTGCCAGTAGCAGGGGACAGCGTTCCTACAATGAGCAGTTCTTC

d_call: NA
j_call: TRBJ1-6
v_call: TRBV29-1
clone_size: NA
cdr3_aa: CSVGGYNSPLHF
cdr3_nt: TGCAGCGTTGGAGGATATAATTCACCCCTCCACTTT

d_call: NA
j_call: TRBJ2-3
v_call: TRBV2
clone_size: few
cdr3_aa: CASREPPDTQYF
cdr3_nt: TGTGCCAGCCGGGAGCCCCCAGATACGCAGTATTTT

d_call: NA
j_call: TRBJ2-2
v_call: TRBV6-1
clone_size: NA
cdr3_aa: CASREMGGTGELFF
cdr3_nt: TGTGCCAGCAGAGAAATGGGCGGCACCGGGGAGCTGTTTTTT

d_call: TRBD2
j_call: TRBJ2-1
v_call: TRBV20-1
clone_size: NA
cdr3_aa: CSAKLAGGGGEQFF
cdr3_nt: TGCAGTGCTAAACTAGCGGGAGGTGGGGGTGAGCAGTTCTTC

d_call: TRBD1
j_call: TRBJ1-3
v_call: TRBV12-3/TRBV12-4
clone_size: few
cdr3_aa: CASSLQGTGNTIYF
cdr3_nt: TGTGCCAGCAGCTTACAGGGGACCGGAAACACCATATATTTT

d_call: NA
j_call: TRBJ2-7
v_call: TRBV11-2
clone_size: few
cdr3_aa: CASSLSQYEQYF
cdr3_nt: TGTGCCAGCAGCTTATCCCAATACGAGCAGTACTTC

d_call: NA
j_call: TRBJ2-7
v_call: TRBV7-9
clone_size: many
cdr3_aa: CASSPPGSGGYEQYF
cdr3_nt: TGTGCCAGCAGCCCCCCGGGCAGCGGAGGCTACGAGCAGTACTTC

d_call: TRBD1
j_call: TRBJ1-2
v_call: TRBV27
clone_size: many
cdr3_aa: CASSTTGVDGYTF
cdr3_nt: TGTGCCAGCAGTACAACAGGGGTAGATGGCTACACCTTC

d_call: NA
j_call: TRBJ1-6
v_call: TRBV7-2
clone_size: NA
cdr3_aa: CASGLSSPLHF
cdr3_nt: TGTGCCTCGGGGTTGAGTTCACCCCTCCACTTT

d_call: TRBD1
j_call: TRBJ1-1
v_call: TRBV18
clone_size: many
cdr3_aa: CASSIAKGGNTEAFF
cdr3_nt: TGTGCCAGCTCGATCGCTAAAGGGGGCAACACTGAAGCTTTCTTT

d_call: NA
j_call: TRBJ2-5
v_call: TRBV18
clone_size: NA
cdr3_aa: CASSPARGPQETQYF
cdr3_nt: TGTGCCAGCTCACCCGCCAGGGGCCCCCAAGAGACCCAGTACTTC

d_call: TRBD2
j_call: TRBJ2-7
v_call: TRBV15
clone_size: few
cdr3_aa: CATSRAGAGYEQYF
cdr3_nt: TGTGCCACCAGCAGAGCGGGAGCGGGGTACGAGCAGTACTTC

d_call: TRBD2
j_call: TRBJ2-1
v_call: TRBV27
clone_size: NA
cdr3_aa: CASTKLAGVHNEQFF
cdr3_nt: TGTGCCAGCACCAAACTAGCGGGAGTCCACAATGAGCAGTTCTTC

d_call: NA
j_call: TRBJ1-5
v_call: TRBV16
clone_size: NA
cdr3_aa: CASSPYGTSNQPQHF
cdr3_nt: TGTGCCAGCAGCCCTTACGGTACCTCCAATCAGCCCCAGCATTTT

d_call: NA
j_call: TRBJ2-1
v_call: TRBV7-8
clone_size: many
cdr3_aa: CASSSPTAYNEQFF
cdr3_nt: TGTGCCAGCAGCTCGCCGACAGCCTACAATGAGCAGTTCTTC

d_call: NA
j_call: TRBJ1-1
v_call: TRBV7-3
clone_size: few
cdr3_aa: CASSLGVGERVEAFF
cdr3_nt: TGTGCCAGCAGCTTGGGTGTAGGGGAACGGGTTGAAGCTTTCTTT

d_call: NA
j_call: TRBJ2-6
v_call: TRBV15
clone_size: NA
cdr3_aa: CATSRRTTSGANVLTF
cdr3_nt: TGTGCCACCAGCAGACGGACTACCTCTGGGGCCAACGTCCTGACTTTC

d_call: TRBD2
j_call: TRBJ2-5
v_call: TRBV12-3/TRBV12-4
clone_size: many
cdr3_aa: CASSLGGLAGARSETQYF
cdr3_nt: TGTGCCAGCAGTTTAGGGGGACTAGCGGGAGCTCGGTCAGAGACCCAGTACTTC

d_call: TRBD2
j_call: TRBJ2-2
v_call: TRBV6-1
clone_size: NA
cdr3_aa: CASSYVGLAGVNTGELFF
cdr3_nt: TGTGCCAGCAGTTATGTGGGACTAGCGGGAGTGAACACCGGGGAGCTGTTTTTT

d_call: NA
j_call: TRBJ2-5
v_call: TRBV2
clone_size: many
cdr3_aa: CASREGHLQETQYF
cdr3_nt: TGTGCCAGCAGGGAAGGACACCTCCAAGAGACCCAGTACTTC

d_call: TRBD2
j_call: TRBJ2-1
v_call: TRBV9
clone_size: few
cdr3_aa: CASSDGGGYNEQFF
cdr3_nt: TGTGCCAGCAGCGACGGGGGGGGATACAATGAGCAGTTCTTC